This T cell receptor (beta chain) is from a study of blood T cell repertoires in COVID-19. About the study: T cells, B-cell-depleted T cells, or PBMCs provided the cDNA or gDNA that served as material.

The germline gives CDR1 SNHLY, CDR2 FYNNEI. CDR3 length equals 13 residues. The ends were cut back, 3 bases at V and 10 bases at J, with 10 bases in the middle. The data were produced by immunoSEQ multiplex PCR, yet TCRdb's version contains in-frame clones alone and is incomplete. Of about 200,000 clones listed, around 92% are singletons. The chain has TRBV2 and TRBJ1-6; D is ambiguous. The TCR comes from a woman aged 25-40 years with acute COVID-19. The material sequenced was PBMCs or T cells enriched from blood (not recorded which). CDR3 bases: TGTGCCAGCAGTGATGTCGGGTACTCACCCCTCCACTTT. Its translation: CASSDVGYSPLHF.